The entry that follows covers one T cell receptor (beta chain) sequence. The CDR3 is made up of 11 amino acids. CDR1 is SGHDT, CDR2 YYEEEE, per germline. With 4 bases removed from V and 8 bases from J, the gap between germline ends came to 9 bases. The data stem from a study of blood T cell repertoires in COVID-19. About the study: Nucleic acid was either cDNA or gDNA, and it came from T cells, B-cell-depleted T cells, or PBMCs.

As originally analysed: It was from reference gene primer amplification that nucleated cell counts were estimated. The protocol was immunoSEQ multiplex PCR, while the TCRdb copy is restricted to in-frame clones and leaves out a portion. V and J calls plus clone size are reproduced from that table; the DNA served to infer D and trimming. The table lists 180,000 or so clones, 85% to 90% of them singletons, with 3.7% in the top ten. This chain uses TRBV5-6 with TRBJ1-2; D unresolved. The receptor was isolated from a man younger than 35 with active or convalescent COVID-19. Specimen: peripheral blood. This chain's CDR3 is CASSQNLGYTF. Here the CDR3 DNA reads TGTGCCAGCAGCCAGAATTTGGGCTACACCTTC.